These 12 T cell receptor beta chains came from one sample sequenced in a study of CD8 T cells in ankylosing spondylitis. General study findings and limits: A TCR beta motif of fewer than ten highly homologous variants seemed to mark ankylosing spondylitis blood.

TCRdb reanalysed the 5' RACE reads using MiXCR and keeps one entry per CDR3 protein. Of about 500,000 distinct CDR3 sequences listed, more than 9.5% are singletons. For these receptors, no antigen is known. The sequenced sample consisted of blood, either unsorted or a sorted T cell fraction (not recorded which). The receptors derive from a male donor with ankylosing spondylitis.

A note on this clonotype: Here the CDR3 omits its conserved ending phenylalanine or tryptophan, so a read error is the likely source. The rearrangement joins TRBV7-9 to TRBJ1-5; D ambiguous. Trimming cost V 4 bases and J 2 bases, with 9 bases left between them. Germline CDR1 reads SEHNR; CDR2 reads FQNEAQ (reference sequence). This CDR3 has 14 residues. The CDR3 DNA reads TGTGCCAGCAGCTCGGGAGGAGGCAATCAGCCCCAGCATTCT. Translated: CASSSGGGNQPQHS.

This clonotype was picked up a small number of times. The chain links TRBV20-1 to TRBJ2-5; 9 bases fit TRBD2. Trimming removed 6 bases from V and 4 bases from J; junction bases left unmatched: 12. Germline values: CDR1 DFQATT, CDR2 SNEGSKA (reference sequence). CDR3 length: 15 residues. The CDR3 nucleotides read TGCAGTGCCGTCCGGTTAGCGGGAGCGGCAGAGACCCAGTACTTC. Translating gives CSAVRLAGAAETQYF.

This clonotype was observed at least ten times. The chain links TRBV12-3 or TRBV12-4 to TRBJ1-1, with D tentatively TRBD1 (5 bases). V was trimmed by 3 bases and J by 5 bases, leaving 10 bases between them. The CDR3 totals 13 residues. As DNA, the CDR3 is TGTGCCAGCAGTTTTAGCGGGGGGACTGAAGCTTTCTTT. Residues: CASSFSGGTEAFF.

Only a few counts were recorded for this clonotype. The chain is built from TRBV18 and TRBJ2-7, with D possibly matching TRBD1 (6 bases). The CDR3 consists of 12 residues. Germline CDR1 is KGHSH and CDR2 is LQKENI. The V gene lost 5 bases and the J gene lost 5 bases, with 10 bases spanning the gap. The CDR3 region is CASSSQGDEQYV. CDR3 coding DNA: TGTGCCAGCTCATCACAGGGCGACGAGCAGTACGTC.

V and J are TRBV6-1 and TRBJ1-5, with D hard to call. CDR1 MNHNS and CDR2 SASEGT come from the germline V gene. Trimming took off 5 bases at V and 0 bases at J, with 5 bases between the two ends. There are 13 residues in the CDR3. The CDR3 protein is CASSSHSNQPQHF. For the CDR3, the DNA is TGTGCCAGCAGTAGCCATAGCAATCAGCCCCAGCATTTT.

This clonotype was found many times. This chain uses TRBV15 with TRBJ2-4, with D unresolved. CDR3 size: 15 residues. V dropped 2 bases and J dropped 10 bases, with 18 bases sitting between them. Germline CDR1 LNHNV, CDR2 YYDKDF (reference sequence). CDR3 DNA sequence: TGTGCCACCAGCAGACCCTACTCGGGCCTTAGGATTCAGTACTTC. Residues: CATSRPYSGLRIQYF. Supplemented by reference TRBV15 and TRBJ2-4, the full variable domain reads DAMVIQNPRYQVTQFGKPVTLSCSQTLNHNVMYWYQQKSSQAPKLLFHYYDKDFNNEADTPDNFQSRRPNTSFCFLDIRSPGLGDTAMYLCATSRPYSGLRIQYFGAGTRLSVL.

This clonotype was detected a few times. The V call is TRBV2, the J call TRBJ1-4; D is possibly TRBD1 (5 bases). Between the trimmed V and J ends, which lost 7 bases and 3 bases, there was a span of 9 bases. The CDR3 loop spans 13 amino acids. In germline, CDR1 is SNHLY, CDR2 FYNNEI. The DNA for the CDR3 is TGTGCCAGCAAAAGACAGTCTAATGAAAAACTGTTTTTT. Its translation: CASKRQSNEKLFF.

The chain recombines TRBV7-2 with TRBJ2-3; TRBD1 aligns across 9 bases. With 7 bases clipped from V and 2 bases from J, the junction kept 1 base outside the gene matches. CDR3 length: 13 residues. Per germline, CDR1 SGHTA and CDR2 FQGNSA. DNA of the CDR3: TGTGCCAGCAACAGGGGGCCCACAGATACGCAGTATTTT. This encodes CASNRGPTDTQYF.

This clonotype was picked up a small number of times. CDR3 protein: CASSRLASIYTNEQFF. CDR3 nucleotide sequence: TGTGCCAGCAGCCGACTAGCCAGTATATATACCAATGAGCAGTTCTTC. This chain links TRBV2 with TRBJ2-1, with 7 bases lining up with TRBD2. Germline-derived CDR1 and CDR2 are SNHLY and FYNNEI. V was pared by 6 bases and J by 6 bases, with 14 bases of the junction left unmatched. The CDR3 spans 16 residues.

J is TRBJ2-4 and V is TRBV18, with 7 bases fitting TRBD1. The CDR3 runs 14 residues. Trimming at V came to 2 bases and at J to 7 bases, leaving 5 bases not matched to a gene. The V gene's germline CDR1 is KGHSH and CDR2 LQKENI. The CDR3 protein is CASSPEQGKNIQYF. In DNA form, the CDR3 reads TGTGCCAGCTCACCAGAACAGGGGAAGAACATTCAGTACTTC. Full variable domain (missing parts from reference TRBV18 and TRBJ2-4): NAGVMQNPRHLVRRRGQEARLRCSPMKGHSHVYWYRQLPEEGLKFMVYLQKENIIDESGMPKERFSAEFPKEGPSILRIQQVVRGDSAAYFCASSPEQGKNIQYFGAGTRLSVL.

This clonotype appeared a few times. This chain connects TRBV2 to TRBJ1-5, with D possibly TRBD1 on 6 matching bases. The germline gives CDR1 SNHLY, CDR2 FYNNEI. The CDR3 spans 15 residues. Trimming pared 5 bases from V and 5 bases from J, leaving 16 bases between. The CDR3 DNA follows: TGTGCCAGCAGTTGGTCCACAGGGTCTTATCAGCCCCAGCATTTT. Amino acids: CASSWSTGSYQPQHF.

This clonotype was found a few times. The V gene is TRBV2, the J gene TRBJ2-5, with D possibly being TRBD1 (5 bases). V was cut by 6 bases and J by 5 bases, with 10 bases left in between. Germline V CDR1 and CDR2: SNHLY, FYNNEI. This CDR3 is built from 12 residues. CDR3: CASSGDSETQYF. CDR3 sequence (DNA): TGTGCCAGCAGCGGAGACAGTGAGACCCAGTACTTC.